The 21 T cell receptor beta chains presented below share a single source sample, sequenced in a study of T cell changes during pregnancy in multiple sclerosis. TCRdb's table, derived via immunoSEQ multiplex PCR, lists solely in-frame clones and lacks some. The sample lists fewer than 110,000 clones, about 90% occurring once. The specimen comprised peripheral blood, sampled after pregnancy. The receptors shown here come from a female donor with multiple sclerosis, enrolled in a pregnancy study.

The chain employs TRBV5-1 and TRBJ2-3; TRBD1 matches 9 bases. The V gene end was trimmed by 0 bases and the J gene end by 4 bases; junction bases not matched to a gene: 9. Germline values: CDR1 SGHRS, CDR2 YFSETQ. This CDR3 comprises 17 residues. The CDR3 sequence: CASSLAGTGSWADTQYF. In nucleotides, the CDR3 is TGCGCCAGCAGCTTGGCCGGGACAGGGTCGTGGGCAGATACGCAGTATTTT.

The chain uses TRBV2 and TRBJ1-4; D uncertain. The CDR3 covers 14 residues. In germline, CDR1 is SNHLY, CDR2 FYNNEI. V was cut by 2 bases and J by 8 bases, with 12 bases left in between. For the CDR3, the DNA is TGTGCCAGCAGTGAAAAAGGGAGAAGAGAAAAACTGTTTTTT. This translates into CASSEKGRREKLFF.

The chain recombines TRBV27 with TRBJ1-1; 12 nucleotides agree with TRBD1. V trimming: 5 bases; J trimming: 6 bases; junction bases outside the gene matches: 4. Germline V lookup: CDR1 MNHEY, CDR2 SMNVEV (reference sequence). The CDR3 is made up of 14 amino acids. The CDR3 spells CASSKGQGAAEAFF. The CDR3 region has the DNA TGTGCCAGCAGTAAGGGACAGGGGGCGGCTGAAGCTTTCTTT.

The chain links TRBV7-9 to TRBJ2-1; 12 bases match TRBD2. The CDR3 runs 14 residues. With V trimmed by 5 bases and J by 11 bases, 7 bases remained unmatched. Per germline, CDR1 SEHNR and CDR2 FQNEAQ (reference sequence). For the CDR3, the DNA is TGTGCCAGCAGCGGACTAGCGGGGTCCCTTCAGCAGTTCTTC. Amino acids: CASSGLAGSLQQFF.

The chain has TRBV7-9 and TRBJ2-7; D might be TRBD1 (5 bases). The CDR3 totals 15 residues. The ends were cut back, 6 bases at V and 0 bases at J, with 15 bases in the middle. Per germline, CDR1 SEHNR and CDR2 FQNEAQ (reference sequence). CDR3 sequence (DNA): TGTGCCAGCAGTTACGACAGAATAAGCTCCTACGAGCAGTACTTC. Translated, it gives CASSYDRISSYEQYF.

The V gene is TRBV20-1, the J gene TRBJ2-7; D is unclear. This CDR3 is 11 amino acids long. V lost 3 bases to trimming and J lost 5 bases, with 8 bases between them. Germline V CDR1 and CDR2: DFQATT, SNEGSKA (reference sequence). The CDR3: CSASPENEQYF. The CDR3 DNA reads TGCAGTGCTAGCCCCGAGAACGAGCAGTACTTC.

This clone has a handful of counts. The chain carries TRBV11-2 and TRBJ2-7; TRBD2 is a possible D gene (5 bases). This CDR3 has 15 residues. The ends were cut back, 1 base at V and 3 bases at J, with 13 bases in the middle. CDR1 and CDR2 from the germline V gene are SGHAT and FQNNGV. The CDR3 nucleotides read TGTGCCAGCAGCTTAGCGCCTAGCCCCGTCTACGAGCAGTACTTC. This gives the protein CASSLAPSPVYEQYF.

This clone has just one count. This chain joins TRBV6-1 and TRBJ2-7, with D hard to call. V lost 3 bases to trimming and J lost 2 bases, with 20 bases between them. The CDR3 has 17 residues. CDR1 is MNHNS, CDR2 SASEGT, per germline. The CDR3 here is CASSDGRLLEWTYEQYF. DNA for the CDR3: TGTGCCAGCAGTGACGGCAGGCTTCTGGAATGGACCTACGAGCAGTACTTC.

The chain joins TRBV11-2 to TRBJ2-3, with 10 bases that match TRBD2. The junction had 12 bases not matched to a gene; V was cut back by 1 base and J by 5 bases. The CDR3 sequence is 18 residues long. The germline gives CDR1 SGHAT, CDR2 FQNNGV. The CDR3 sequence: CASSLGGTSARVGDTQYF. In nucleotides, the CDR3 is TGTGCCAGCAGCTTAGGAGGGACTAGCGCCCGGGTAGGAGATACGCAGTATTTT.

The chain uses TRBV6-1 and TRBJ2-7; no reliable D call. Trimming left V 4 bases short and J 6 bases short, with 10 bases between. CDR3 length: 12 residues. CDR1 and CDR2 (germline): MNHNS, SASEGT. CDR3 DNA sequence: TGTGCCAGCAGTGTACTTCTCCTCGAGCAGTACTTC. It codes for CASSVLLLEQYF.

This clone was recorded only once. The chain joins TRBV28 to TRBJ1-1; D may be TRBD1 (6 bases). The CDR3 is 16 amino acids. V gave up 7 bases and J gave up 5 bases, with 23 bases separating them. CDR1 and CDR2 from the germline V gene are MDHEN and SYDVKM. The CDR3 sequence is CASTGQPVLLGTEAFF. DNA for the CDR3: TGTGCCAGCACCGGACAGCCGGTTTTGTTGGGGACTGAAGCTTTCTTT.

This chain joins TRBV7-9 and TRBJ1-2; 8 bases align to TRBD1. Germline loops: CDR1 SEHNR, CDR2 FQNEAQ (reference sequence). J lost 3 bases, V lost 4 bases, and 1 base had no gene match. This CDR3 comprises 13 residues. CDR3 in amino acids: CASSSTGDYGYTF. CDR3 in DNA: TGTGCCAGCAGCTCGACAGGGGACTATGGCTACACCTTC.

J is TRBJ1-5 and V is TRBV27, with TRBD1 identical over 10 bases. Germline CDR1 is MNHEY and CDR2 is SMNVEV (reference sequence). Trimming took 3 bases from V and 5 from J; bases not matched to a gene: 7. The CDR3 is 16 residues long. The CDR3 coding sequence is TGTGCCAGCAGTTTTTCCGGGACAGGGGTACATCAGCCCCAGCATTTT. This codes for CASSFSGTGVHQPQHF.

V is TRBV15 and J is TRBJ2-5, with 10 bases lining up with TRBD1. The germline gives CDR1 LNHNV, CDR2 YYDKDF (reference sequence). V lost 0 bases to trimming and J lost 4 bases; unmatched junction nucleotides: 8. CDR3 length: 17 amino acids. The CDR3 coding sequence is TGTGCCACCAGCAGAGATCGCCCGACAGGGGGCGGAGAGACCCAGTACTTC. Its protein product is CATSRDRPTGGGETQYF. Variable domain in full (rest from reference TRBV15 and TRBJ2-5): DAMVIQNPRYQVTQFGKPVTLSCSQTLNHNVMYWYQQKSSQAPKLLFHYYDKDFNNEADTPDNFQSRRPNTSFCFLDIRSPGLGDTAMYLCATSRDRPTGGGETQYFGPGTRLLVL.

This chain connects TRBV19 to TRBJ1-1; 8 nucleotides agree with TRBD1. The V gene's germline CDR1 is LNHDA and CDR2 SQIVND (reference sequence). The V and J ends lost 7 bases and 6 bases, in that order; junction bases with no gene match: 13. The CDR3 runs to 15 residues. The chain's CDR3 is CASKDRGSPTAEAFF. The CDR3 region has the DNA TGTGCCAGTAAAGACAGGGGCTCCCCTACGGCTGAAGCTTTCTTT.

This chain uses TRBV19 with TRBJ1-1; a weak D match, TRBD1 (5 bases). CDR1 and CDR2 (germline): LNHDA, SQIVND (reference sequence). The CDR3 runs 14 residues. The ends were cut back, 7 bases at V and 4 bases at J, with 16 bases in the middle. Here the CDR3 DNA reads TGTGCCAGTACTCGGGGGACGGGGACCACTGAAGCTTTCTTT. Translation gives CASTRGTGTTEAFF.

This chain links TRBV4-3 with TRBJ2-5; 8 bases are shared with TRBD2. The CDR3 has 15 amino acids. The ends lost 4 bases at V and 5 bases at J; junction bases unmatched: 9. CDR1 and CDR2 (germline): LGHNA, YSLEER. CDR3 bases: TGCGCCAGCAGCCCTAGACTAGCGATGGTGGAGACCCAGTACTTC. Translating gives CASSPRLAMVETQYF.

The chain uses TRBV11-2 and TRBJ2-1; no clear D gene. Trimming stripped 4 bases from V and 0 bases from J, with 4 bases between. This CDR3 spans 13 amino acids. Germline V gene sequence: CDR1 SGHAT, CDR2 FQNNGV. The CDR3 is CASSSSSYNEQFF. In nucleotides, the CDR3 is TGTGCCAGCAGCTCATCCTCCTACAATGAGCAGTTCTTC.

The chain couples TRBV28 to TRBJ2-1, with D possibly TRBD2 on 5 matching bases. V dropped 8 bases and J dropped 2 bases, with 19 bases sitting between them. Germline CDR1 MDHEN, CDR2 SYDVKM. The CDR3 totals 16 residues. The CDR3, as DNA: TGTGCCAGCCCTAGCAACTTCTTACCTACCTACAATGAGCAGTTCTTC. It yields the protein CASPSNFLPTYNEQFF. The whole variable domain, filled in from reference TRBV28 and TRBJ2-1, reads DVKVTQSSRYLVKRTGEKVFLECVQDMDHENMFWYRQDPGLGLRLIYFSYDVKMKEKGDIPEGYSVSREKKERFSLILESASTNQTSMYLCASPSNFLPTYNEQFFGPGTRLTVL.

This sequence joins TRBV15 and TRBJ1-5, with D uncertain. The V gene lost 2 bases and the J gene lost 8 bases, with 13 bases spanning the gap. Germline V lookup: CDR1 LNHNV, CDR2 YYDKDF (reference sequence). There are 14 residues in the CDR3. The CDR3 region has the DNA TGTGCCACCAGCAGACGGACCCCGCGGGAGCCCCAGCATTTT. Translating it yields CATSRRTPREPQHF.

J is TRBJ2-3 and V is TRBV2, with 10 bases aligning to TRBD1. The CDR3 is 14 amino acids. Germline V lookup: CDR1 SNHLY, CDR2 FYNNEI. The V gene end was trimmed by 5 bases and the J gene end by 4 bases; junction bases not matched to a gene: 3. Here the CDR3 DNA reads TGTGCCAGCAGTCCGGACAGGGGGGCAGATACGCAGTATTTT. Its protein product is CASSPDRGADTQYF.